These 32 T cell receptor beta chains were all obtained from the same sample, sequenced in a study of OX40 agonist ivuxolimab in advanced cancers. Some clones are missing from TCRdb's copy, which holds only in-frame ones; the method was immunoSEQ multiplex PCR. The table records fewer than 90,000 clones, approximately 85% of them present only once. Source: CD4+ or CD8+ T cells sorted from blood, taken in a trial of the OX40 agonist ivuxolimab. These receptors were collected from an adult with an advanced solid tumor such as melanoma, head and neck, liver or kidney cancer.

This clone was detected a few times. The chain couples TRBV6-5 to TRBJ2-7; D is possibly TRBD1 or TRBD2 (5 bases each). This CDR3 is built from 15 residues. Germline assignment: CDR1 MNHEY and CDR2 SVGAGI. V dropped 4 bases and J dropped 0 bases, with 13 bases sitting between them. CDR3 sequence reads: CASSSGAYISYEQYF. DNA of the CDR3: TGTGCCAGCAGTTCCGGGGCTTATATCTCCTACGAGCAGTACTTC.

The rearrangement joins TRBV28 to TRBJ2-7; D gene uncertain. The CDR3 has 10 amino acids. Germline lookup yields CDR1 MDHEN and CDR2 SYDVKM. Trimming cost V 5 bases and J 8 bases, with 7 bases left between them. CDR3 nucleotide sequence: TGTGCCAGCAGTGAAACCCAGCAGTACTTC. This encodes CASSETQQYF.

The CDR3 DNA follows: TGTGCCAGCAGTTCGGACAGGGTAAGAGGCAATCAGCCCCAGCATTTT. As protein: CASSSDRVRGNQPQHF. V gene TRBV6-6 combines with J gene TRBJ1-5, with TRBD1 matching over 8 bases. The germline V gene encodes CDR1 MNHNY and CDR2 SVGAGI (reference sequence). V dropped 4 bases and J dropped 2; count of bases not matched to a gene: 7. CDR3 size: 16 residues.

This chain uses TRBV5-1 with TRBJ2-1; D might be TRBD2 (5 bases). V was shortened by 0 bases and J by 7 bases, with 8 bases between the two germline ends. Germline-derived CDR1 and CDR2 are SGHRS and YFSETQ. The CDR3 is made up of 13 amino acids. For the CDR3, the DNA is TGCGCCAGCAGCTTGGGGCCGGGGAATGAGCAGTTCTTC. It encodes CASSLGPGNEQFF.

This chain uses TRBV18 with TRBJ2-4; D possibly corresponds to TRBD2 (6 bases). The CDR3 loop spans 18 amino acids. Trimming shortened V by 3 bases and J by 5 bases, and 23 bases separated the two germline ends. Germline assignment: CDR1 KGHSH and CDR2 LQKENI. The CDR3 reads CASSPRRERAADENIQYF. The CDR3 DNA sequence: TGTGCCAGCTCACCTAGGCGGGAACGGGCCGCCGACGAAAACATTCAGTACTTC.

V gene TRBV28 combines with J gene TRBJ1-6; possible D gene TRBD1, 5 bases. CDR3 length: 17 residues. Deletions cut 9 bases from V and 4 bases from J, with 22 bases between. Germline values: CDR1 MDHEN, CDR2 SYDVKM. The CDR3 loop is CASTEFNWGPYNSPLHF. The CDR3, as DNA: TGTGCCAGTACGGAATTCAACTGGGGACCTTATAATTCACCCCTCCACTTT.

In nucleotides, the CDR3 is TGTGCCAGCAGCACCCCGGACAGGGGAGGAACTGGAAACACCATATATTTT. It is translated as CASSTPDRGGTGNTIYF. The rearrangement joins TRBV11-2 to TRBJ1-3; TRBD1 matches at 9 bases. Germline values: CDR1 SGHAT, CDR2 FQNNGV. Trimming removed 5 bases from V and 2 bases from J; junction bases left unmatched: 10. The CDR3 is made up of 17 amino acids.

This chain joins TRBV6-5 and TRBJ2-1; no reliable D call. Germline V CDR1 and CDR2: MNHEY, SVGAGI. The CDR3 runs 12 residues. Between the trimmed V and J ends, which lost 3 bases and 9 bases, there was a span of 9 bases. The CDR3 spells CASSYGTPEQFF. CDR3 sequence (DNA): TGTGCCAGCAGTTATGGCACCCCTGAGCAGTTCTTC.

The chain uses TRBV19 and TRBJ1-2; weak D call: TRBD1 (5 bases). Trimming cost V 3 bases and J 2 bases, with 13 bases left between them. The CDR3 is 15 amino acids. The germline V gene encodes CDR1 LNHDA and CDR2 SQIVND (reference sequence). CDR3 in amino acids: CASSIGGGVNYGYTF. The CDR3, as DNA: TGTGCCAGTAGTATTGGGGGAGGTGTAAACTATGGCTACACCTTC.

The V gene is TRBV7-6, the J gene TRBJ2-2; 8 bases are shared with TRBD1. This CDR3 spans 16 amino acids. V lost 1 base and J lost 5; bases outside the gene matches: 6. Germline CDR1 and CDR2: SGHVS and FNYEAQ. The CDR3 nucleotides read TGTGCCAGCAGCTTAGAAGGGACAGGTTTTACCGGGGAGCTGTTTTTT. It encodes CASSLEGTGFTGELFF.

This chain links TRBV6-1 with TRBJ1-2; the match to TRBD1 covers 10 bases. There are 13 residues in the CDR3. J lost 9 bases, V lost 5 bases, and 6 bases had no gene match. CDR1 and CDR2 (germline): MNHNS, SASEGT. CDR3 loop: CASSSGTGESYTF. CDR3 in DNA: TGTGCCAGCAGTTCGGGGACAGGGGAGAGCTACACCTTC.

This rearrangement joins TRBV18 to TRBJ1-4; D is unresolved. This CDR3 region has 13 residues. V was pared by 8 bases and J by 6 bases, with 13 bases between. The germline V gene has CDR1 KGHSH and CDR2 LQKENI. The CDR3 DNA reads as TGTGCCAGCCTCGCGGGCATAGATGAAAAACTGTTTTTT. Protein: CASLAGIDEKLFF.

This sequence joins TRBV7-2 and TRBJ2-2, with 7 bases aligning to TRBD1. Looked up from germline, CDR1 is SGHTA and CDR2 is FQGNSA. CDR3 length: 13 residues. V was pared by 5 bases and J by 10 bases, with 7 bases of the junction left unmatched. CDR3 sequence: CASSQDRVMELFF. The CDR3 nucleotides read TGTGCCAGCAGCCAAGACAGGGTTATGGAGCTGTTTTTT. Drawing the rest from reference TRBV7-2 and TRBJ2-2, the complete variable domain is GAGVSQSPSNKVTEKGKDVELRCDPISGHTALYWYRQSLGQGLEFLIYFQGNSAPDKSGLPSDRFSAERTGGSVSTLTIQRTQQEDSAVYLCASSQDRVMELFFGEGSRLTVL.

The chain employs TRBV6-5 and TRBJ2-7; D possibly corresponds to TRBD1 (6 bases). Germline loops: CDR1 MNHEY, CDR2 SVGAGI. Trimming shortened V by 0 bases and J by 3 bases, and 9 bases separated the two germline ends. The CDR3 contains 14 residues. DNA of the CDR3: TGTGCCAGCAGTTACTCGAGGGGGAACTACGAGCAGTACTTC. As protein: CASSYSRGNYEQYF.

CDR3 amino acids: CASSLKLSRLAGSYEQYF. The CDR3 nucleotides are TGTGCCAGCAGTTTAAAATTGTCCCGACTAGCGGGTTCCTACGAGCAGTACTTC. The V call is TRBV27, the J call TRBJ2-7; 10 bases map to TRBD2. J was trimmed by 1 base and V by 2 bases; bases with no gene match: 11. CDR3 length equals 18 residues. CDR1 and CDR2 (germline): MNHEY, SMNVEV (reference sequence).

The rearrangement joins TRBV7-9 to TRBJ1-5; TRBD1 aligns across 7 bases. Losses at the gene ends were 4 bases for V and 5 bases for J; bases not matched to a gene: 5. The CDR3 extends over 14 amino acids. Germline CDR1 is SEHNR and CDR2 is FQNEAQ (reference sequence). CDR3 amino acids: CASSSDRAHQPQHF. CDR3 DNA: TGTGCCAGCAGCTCCGACAGGGCGCATCAGCCCCAGCATTTT. Filled out from reference TRBV7-9 and TRBJ1-5, the complete variable domain reads DTGVSQNPRHKITKRGQNVTFRCDPISEHNRLYWYRQTLGQGPEFLTYFQNEAQLEKSRLLSDRFSAERPKGSFSTLEIQRTEQGDSAMYLCASSSDRAHQPQHFGDGTRLSIL.

This clone showed up just once. V gene TRBV19 combines with J gene TRBJ1-2; D gene unclear. The ends were cut back, 6 bases at V and 8 bases at J, with 16 bases in the middle. The CDR3 extends over 13 amino acids. Germline V gene lookup returns CDR1 LNHDA and CDR2 SQIVND (reference sequence). The CDR3 DNA reads TGTGCCAGTAGGGGTAGAGGGCGTAGGGGCTACACCTTC. Protein: CASRGRGRRGYTF.

The gene calls are TRBV9 and TRBJ2-5; D possibly corresponds to TRBD2 (5 bases). V gave up 4 bases and J gave up 3 bases, with 13 bases separating them. The CDR3 contains 14 residues. The germline V gene encodes CDR1 SGDLS and CDR2 YYNGEE. The CDR3 DNA sequence: TGTGCCAGCAGCATAAACACGGGAAAAGAGACCCAGTACTTC. This gives the protein CASSINTGKETQYF.

The V and J genes are TRBV9 and TRBJ2-7; the D is unclear. The germline V and J ends were trimmed by 0 bases and 6 bases, with 10 bases remaining between them. The germline V gene encodes CDR1 SGDLS and CDR2 YYNGEE. The CDR3 has 13 residues. As DNA, the CDR3 is TGTGCCAGCAGCGTAGCGCAGCTCGGCGAGCAGTACTTC. Its translation: CASSVAQLGEQYF.

CDR3 sequence reads: CASSPAYEQYF. CDR3 sequence (DNA): TGTGCCAGCAGCCCCGCCTACGAGCAGTACTTC. V usage is TRBV14 and J usage is TRBJ2-7; D gene unclear. V lost 4 bases to trimming and J lost 2 bases, with 3 bases between them. CDR1 and CDR2 (germline): SGHDN, FVKESK. The CDR3 runs to 11 residues.

The genes are TRBV4-3 and TRBJ2-7, with D tentatively TRBD1 (8 bases). The CDR3 is 15 amino acids. The V end was cut by 4 bases, the J end by 3 bases, with 16 bases between. The V gene's germline CDR1 is LGHNA and CDR2 YSLEER. CDR3 in amino acids: CASSLQDREGYEQYF. The CDR3 DNA reads as TGCGCCAGCAGCCTCCAGGACAGGGAGGGCTACGAGCAGTACTTC.

This chain uses TRBV19 with TRBJ2-7; TRBD2 aligns across 12 bases. The germline V gene has CDR1 LNHDA and CDR2 SQIVND (reference sequence). This CDR3 comprises 15 residues. Trimming took 4 bases from V and 5 from J; bases not matched to a gene: 6. CDR3 nucleotide sequence: TGTGCCAGTAGTACCCCGCGGACTAGCGGGGACGAGCAGTACTTC. Amino acids: CASSTPRTSGDEQYF.

This clone appeared once. This rearrangement joins TRBV19 to TRBJ2-4, with 7 bases identical to TRBD2. The V gene end was trimmed by 3 bases and the J gene end by 8 bases; junction bases not matched to a gene: 10. CDR1 LNHDA and CDR2 SQIVND come from the germline V gene (reference sequence). This CDR3 contains 15 residues. The CDR3 loop reads CASSMGGGGGYIQYF. The CDR3 DNA is TGTGCCAGTAGTATGGGTGGCGGGGGTGGATACATTCAGTACTTC.

The V and J genes are TRBV27 and TRBJ1-2, with 10 bases lining up with TRBD1. The junction had 12 bases not matched to a gene; V was cut back by 6 bases and J by 8 bases. From germline, CDR1 is MNHEY and CDR2 SMNVEV (reference sequence). The CDR3 loop spans 15 amino acids. For the CDR3, the DNA is TGTGCCAGCAGGAGACCCGGGACAGGGGAAAGGGGCTACACCTTC. Translation gives CASRRPGTGERGYTF.

This chain links TRBV7-2 with TRBJ2-7; D unclear. The CDR3 consists of 13 residues. Trimming shortened V by 1 base and J by 2 bases, and 6 bases separated the two germline ends. Germline CDR1 and CDR2: SGHTA and FQGNSA. CDR3 region: CASSLGTAYEQYF. The CDR3 region has the DNA TGTGCCAGCAGCTTAGGTACAGCCTACGAGCAGTACTTC.

The CDR3 coding sequence is TGTGCCATCAGTGAGTCGGGGCAGGGGGTGAATCAGCCCCAGCATTTT. Its protein product is CAISESGQGVNQPQHF. The chain links TRBV10-3 to TRBJ1-5, with TRBD1 matching over 7 bases. The CDR3 length is 16 residues. Germline trimming cut 0 bases from V and 4 bases from J; bases unmatched to any gene: 6. From germline, CDR1 is ENHRY and CDR2 SYGVKD.

This chain links TRBV6-6 with TRBJ1-3, with 7 bases fitting TRBD1. CDR1 is MNHNY and CDR2 is SVGAGI in the germline V gene (reference sequence). The V segment lost 0 bases and the J segment 1 base; nucleotides outside the gene matches: 3. The CDR3 is made up of 16 amino acids. The CDR3 nucleotides read TGTGCCAGCAGTTACTCAGGGGGCATTTCTGGAAACACCATATATTTT. This codes for CASSYSGGISGNTIYF.

The J gene is TRBJ2-7, the V gene TRBV9; no clear D gene. There are 15 residues in the CDR3. Germline loops: CDR1 SGDLS, CDR2 YYNGEE. V was pared by 0 bases and J by 1 base, with 11 bases between. The DNA for the CDR3 is TGTGCCAGCAGCGTAGCGGGCTCAACATCCTACGAGCAGTACTTC. Translated: CASSVAGSTSYEQYF.

The gene calls are TRBV14 and TRBJ2-2; D is undetermined. V lost 0 bases and J lost 5, with 4 bases in between. The CDR3 spans 13 residues. Germline V CDR1 and CDR2: SGHDN, FVKESK. DNA for the CDR3: TGTGCCAGCAGCCAAGATGTGACCGGGGAGCTGTTTTTT. As protein: CASSQDVTGELFF.

As DNA, the CDR3 is TGTGCGGTTAAGGGGGACGGCAACGCCGGGGAGCTGTTTTTT. The encoded protein is CAVKGDGNAGELFF. J is TRBJ2-2 and V is TRBV10-3, with D possibly matching TRBD1 (6 bases). Germline CDR1 and CDR2: ENHRY and SYGVKD. There are 14 residues in the CDR3.

CDR3 region: CASSHPLRSDEQFF. The DNA of the CDR3 is TGTGCCAGCAGTCACCCCCTCCGTAGCGATGAGCAGTTCTTC. This sequence joins TRBV6-5 and TRBJ2-1; the D gene is possibly TRBD2 (5 bases). The CDR3 sequence is 14 residues long. Germline-derived CDR1 and CDR2 are MNHEY and SVGAGI. Trimming shortened V by 5 bases and J by 8 bases, and 16 bases separated the two germline ends.

This clone has a handful of counts. This chain links TRBV10-2 with TRBJ1-2, with 8 bases matching TRBD1. V was clipped by 5 bases and J by 8 bases; unmatched bases: 10. Germline V gives CDR1 WSHSY, CDR2 SAAADI. This CDR3 region has 14 residues. CDR3 sequence: CASSLTGVPNGYTF. The CDR3 region has the DNA TGCGCCAGCAGTCTGACAGGGGTCCCTAACGGCTACACCTTC.